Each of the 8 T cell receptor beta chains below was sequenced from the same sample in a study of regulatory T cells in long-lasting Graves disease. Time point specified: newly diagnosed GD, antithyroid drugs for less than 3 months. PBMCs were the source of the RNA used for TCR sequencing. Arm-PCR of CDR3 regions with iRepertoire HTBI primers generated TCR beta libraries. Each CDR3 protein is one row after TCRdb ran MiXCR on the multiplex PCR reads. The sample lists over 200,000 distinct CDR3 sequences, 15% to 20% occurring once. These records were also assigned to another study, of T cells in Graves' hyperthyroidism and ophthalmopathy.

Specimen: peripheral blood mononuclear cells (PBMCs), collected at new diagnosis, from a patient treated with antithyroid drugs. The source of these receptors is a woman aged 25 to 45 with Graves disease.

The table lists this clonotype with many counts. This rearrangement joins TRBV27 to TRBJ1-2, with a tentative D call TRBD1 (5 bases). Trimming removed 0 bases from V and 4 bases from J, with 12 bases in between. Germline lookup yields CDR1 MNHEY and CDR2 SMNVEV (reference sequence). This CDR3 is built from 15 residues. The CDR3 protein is CASSLSMGQIYGYTF. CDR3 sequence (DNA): TGTGCCAGCAGTTTATCGATGGGGCAGATCTATGGCTACACCTTC.

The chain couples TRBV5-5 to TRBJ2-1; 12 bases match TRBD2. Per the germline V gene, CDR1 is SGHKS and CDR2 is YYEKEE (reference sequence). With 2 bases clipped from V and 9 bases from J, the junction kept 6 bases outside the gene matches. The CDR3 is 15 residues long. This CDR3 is CASSLLAGGYGEQFF. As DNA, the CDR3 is TGTGCCAGCAGCTTACTAGCGGGGGGTTATGGTGAGCAGTTCTTC. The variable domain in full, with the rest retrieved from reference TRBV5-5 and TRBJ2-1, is DAGVTQSPTHLIKTRGQQVTLRCSPISGHKSVSWYQQVLGQGPQFIFQYYEKEERGRGNFPDRFSARQFPNYSSELNVNALLLGDSALYLCASSLLAGGYGEQFFGPGTRLTVL.

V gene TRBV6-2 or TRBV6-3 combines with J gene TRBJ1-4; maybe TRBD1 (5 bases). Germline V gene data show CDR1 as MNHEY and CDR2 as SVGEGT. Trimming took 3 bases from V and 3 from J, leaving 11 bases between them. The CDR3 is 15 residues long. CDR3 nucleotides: TGTGCCAGCAGTTATGACAGAGCGCCTAATGAAAAACTGTTTTTT. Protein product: CASSYDRAPNEKLFF.

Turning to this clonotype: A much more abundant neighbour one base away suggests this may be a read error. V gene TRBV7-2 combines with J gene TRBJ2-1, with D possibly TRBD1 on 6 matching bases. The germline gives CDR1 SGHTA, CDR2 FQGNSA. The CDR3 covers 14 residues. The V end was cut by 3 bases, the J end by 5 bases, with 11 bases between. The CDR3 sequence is CASSFSRQDNEQFF. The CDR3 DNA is TGTGCCAGCAGCTTTAGCCGACAGGACAATGAGCAGTTCTTC.

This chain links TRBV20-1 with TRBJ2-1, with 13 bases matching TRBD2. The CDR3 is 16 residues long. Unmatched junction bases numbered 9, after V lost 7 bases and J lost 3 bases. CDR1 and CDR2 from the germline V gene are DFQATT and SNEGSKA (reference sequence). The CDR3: CSVQGGTSGDYNEQFF. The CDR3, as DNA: TGCAGTGTACAGGGGGGGACTAGCGGGGACTACAATGAGCAGTTCTTC.

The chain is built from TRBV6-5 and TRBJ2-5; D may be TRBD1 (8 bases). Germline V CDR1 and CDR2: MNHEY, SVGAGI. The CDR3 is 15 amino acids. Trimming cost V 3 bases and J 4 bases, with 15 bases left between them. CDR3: CASSYVNRGGETQYF. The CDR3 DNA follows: TGTGCCAGCAGTTATGTTAACAGGGGGGGAGAGACCCAGTACTTC.

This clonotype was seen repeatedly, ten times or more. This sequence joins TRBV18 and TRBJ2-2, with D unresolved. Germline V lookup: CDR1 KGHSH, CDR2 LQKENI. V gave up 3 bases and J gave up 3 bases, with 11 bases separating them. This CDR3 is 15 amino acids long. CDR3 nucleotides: TGTGCCAGCTCACCCCCCGACTCGCACACCGGGGAGCTGTTTTTT. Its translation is CASSPPDSHTGELFF.

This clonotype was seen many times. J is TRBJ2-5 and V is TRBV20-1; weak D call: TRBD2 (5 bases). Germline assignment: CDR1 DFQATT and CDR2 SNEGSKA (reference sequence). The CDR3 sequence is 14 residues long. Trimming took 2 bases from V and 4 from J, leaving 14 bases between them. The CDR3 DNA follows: TGCAGTGCTAGACTAGCTGAGAGCGCAGAGACCCAGTACTTC. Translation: CSARLAESAETQYF.